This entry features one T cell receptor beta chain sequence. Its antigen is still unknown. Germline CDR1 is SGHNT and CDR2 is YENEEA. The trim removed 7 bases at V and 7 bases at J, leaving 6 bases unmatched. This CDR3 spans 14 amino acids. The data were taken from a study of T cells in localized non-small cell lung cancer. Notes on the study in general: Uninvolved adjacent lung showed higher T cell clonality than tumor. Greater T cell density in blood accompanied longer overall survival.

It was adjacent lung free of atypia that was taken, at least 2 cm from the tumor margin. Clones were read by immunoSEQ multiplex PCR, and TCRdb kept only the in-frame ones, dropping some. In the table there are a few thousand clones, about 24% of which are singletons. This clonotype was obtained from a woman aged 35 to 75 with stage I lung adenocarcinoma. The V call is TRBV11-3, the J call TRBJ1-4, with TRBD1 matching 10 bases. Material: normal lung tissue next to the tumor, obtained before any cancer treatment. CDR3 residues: CASTPGQGSEKLFF. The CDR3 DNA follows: TGTGCCAGCACCCCGGGACAGGGGAGTGAAAAACTGTTTTTT.